This TCR beta chain was recovered during a study of cytomegalovirus exposure and HLA in healthy donors. On the study more broadly: The Caucasian-associated ancestry cluster held roughly 80% of 300 to 450 genotyped donors. Study-level points and caveats: Trimming of TCR beta V- and J-genes showed a link, identified in a later analysis, to a missense DCLRE1C variant.

The primer mix had 60 Vbeta and 13 Jbeta primers. Study processing details: Around 11 million shared chains were among around 80 million unique TCR beta chains counted in a later analysis. Sequenced by immunoSEQ multiplex PCR; TCRdb stores in-frame clones only, minus some. That table is the source of V, J and clone size, and D and trimming were worked out from the DNA. Among about 65,000 clones listed, 70% to 80% were seen once. Germline-derived CDR1 and CDR2 are SQVTM and ANQGSEA. V was clipped by 3 bases and J by 4 bases; unmatched bases: 3. The CDR3 contains 14 residues. Turning to this clone: The antigen remains undetermined.

These donors, healthy bone marrow donors, were studied. Sequencing was carried out using PBMCs. The genes are TRBV29-1 and TRBJ2-5; 12 bases agree with TRBD1. The source of this sequence is a girl between 5 and 17 years old in good health and CMV-seropositive. The CDR3 here is CSVDGTGGTETQYF. The CDR3 bases are TGCAGCGTTGACGGGACAGGGGGCACAGAGACCCAGTACTTC.